This T cell receptor beta chain was identified in a study of blood T cell repertoires in COVID-19. Between the trimmed V and J ends, which lost 8 bases and 8 bases, there was a span of 10 bases. There are 11 residues in the CDR3. Germline values: CDR1 LNHDA, CDR2 SQIVND (reference sequence). Study processing details: Amplification of reference gene primers was used by the study to estimate nucleated cell counts. Measured with immunoSEQ multiplex PCR; TCRdb has only the in-frame clones, and not every one. V and J calls and clone size are copied from that table; D and trimming were computed from the DNA. The sample lists about 150,000 clones; about 88% were seen once.

The specimen was peripheral blood. This clonotype originated in a man aged 45-65 years who had recovered from COVID-19. This chain connects TRBV19 to TRBJ1-3; D is ambiguous. In nucleotides, the CDR3 is TGTGCCAGTCGCCGCACGGACACCATATATTTT. It yields the protein CASRRTDTIYF. Drawing the rest from reference TRBV19 and TRBJ1-3, the complete variable domain is DGGITQSPKYLFRKEGQNVTLSCEQNLNHDAMYWYRQDPGQGLRLIYYSQIVNDFQKGDIAEGYSVSREKKESFPLTVTSAQKNPTAFYLCASRRTDTIYFGEGSWLTVV.